This is a list of T cell receptor beta chains from one sample in a study of cytomegalovirus exposure and HLA in healthy donors. Data came from immunoSEQ multiplex PCR; TCRdb stores just in-frame clones and leaves some out. The sample yields about 100,000 clones, around 72% seen once. Sequencing was carried out using PBMCs. The receptors here all came from a woman aged 40 to 50 in good health and CMV-seropositive. CDR3s include the opening cysteine and the closing phenylalanine or tryptophan. The order of the fields is CDR3 DNA, CDR3 protein, clone size, D gene, V gene, J gene. The D gene is left open where the match is weak. Expanded clones are given a class, and other clones once, few, many or no size at all.

CDR3 DNA: TGTGCCAGCAGCGTTTCAGGCCCTTCCCCTGGAAACACCATATATTTT
CDR3 protein: CASSVSGPSPGNTIYF
clone size: .
D gene: .
V gene: TRBV9
J gene: TRBJ1-3

CDR3 DNA: TGTGCCAGCAGCCAGCGGACTAGCGCGGAGACCCAGTACTTC
CDR3 protein: CASSQRTSAETQYF
clone size: once
D gene: TRBD2
V gene: TRBV7-9
J gene: TRBJ2-5

CDR3 DNA: TGTGCCAGTAGTTGGGGGACTGTGAACACCGGGGAGCTGTTTTTT
CDR3 protein: CASSWGTVNTGELFF
clone size: .
D gene: .
V gene: TRBV19
J gene: TRBJ2-2

CDR3 DNA: TGCGCCAGCAGCGCCGGGACAGGATCCGATACGCAGTATTTT
CDR3 protein: CASSAGTGSDTQYF
clone size: .
D gene: TRBD1
V gene: TRBV5-1
J gene: TRBJ2-3

CDR3 DNA: TGTGCCAGCAGCTTGGTGTTGAGCAATTCACCCCTCCACTTT
CDR3 protein: CASSLVLSNSPLHF
clone size: few
D gene: .
V gene: TRBV5-6
J gene: TRBJ1-6

CDR3 DNA: TGTGCCTGGAGTGTATACGGGACTCGAGAAAAACTGTTTTTT
CDR3 protein: CAWSVYGTREKLFF
clone size: .
D gene: .
V gene: TRBV30
J gene: TRBJ1-4

CDR3 DNA: TGTGCCAGCACCTGGGGGGTGGACACTGAAGCTTTCTTT
CDR3 protein: CASTWGVDTEAFF
clone size: .
D gene: .
V gene: TRBV6-5
J gene: TRBJ1-1

CDR3 DNA: TGTGCCAGCAGTCCCGACAGGGGCTCTGGAAACACCATATATTTT
CDR3 protein: CASSPDRGSGNTIYF
clone size: many
D gene: TRBD1
V gene: TRBV6-5
J gene: TRBJ1-3

CDR3 DNA: TGTGCCAGCTCACTAACGAGTCAAGAGACCCAGTACTTC
CDR3 protein: CASSLTSQETQYF
clone size: once
D gene: .
V gene: TRBV18
J gene: TRBJ2-5

CDR3 DNA: TGTGCCAGCAGCTTAGATGCGGGGGCGGACACTGAAGCTTTCTTT
CDR3 protein: CASSLDAGADTEAFF
clone size: .
D gene: .
V gene: TRBV7-2
J gene: TRBJ1-1

CDR3 DNA: TGCGCCAGCACCGGGACAGAAGCCGGGGAGCTGTTTTTT
CDR3 protein: CASTGTEAGELFF
clone size: few
D gene: TRBD1
V gene: TRBV5-1
J gene: TRBJ2-2

CDR3 DNA: TGTGCCAGCAGCCTGGACAGGCAAAACATTCAGTACTTC
CDR3 protein: CASSLDRQNIQYF
clone size: .
D gene: TRBD1
V gene: TRBV7-2
J gene: TRBJ2-4

CDR3 DNA: TGTGCCAGTGGACAGGTCGTGGGTTACGAGCAGTACTTC
CDR3 protein: CASGQVVGYEQYF
clone size: .
D gene: TRBD1
V gene: TRBV2
J gene: TRBJ2-7

CDR3 DNA: TGTGCCAGCAGCTTAAAGGGGGGACAGGGGGACACAGATACGCAGTATTTT
CDR3 protein: CASSLKGGQGDTDTQYF
clone size: .
D gene: TRBD1
V gene: TRBV7-3
J gene: TRBJ2-3

CDR3 DNA: TGTGCCATCAGATCCTTTACACAGGGGAACACCGGGGAGCTGTTTTTT
CDR3 protein: CAIRSFTQGNTGELFF
clone size: .
D gene: .
V gene: TRBV10-3
J gene: TRBJ2-2

CDR3 DNA: TGTGCCAGCAGCTTAGTAGGAATAGTGCAGGAAGAGACCCAGTACTTC
CDR3 protein: CASSLVGIVQEETQYF
clone size: .
D gene: .
V gene: TRBV7-8
J gene: TRBJ2-5

CDR3 DNA: TGCGCCAGCAGCTTGGAAGGGGGTGGGAGCACAGATACGCAGTATTTT
CDR3 protein: CASSLEGGGSTDTQYF
clone size: .
D gene: .
V gene: TRBV5-1
J gene: TRBJ2-3

CDR3 DNA: TGTGCCTGGTCCCCCTTGGACAGGGGCGGGTACTATGGCTACACCTTC
CDR3 protein: CAWSPLDRGGYYGYTF
clone size: .
D gene: TRBD1
V gene: TRBV30
J gene: TRBJ1-2

CDR3 DNA: TGTGCCAGCAGTTTATCGACGGGGGGTTGGGACGAGCAGTACTTC
CDR3 protein: CASSLSTGGWDEQYF
clone size: once
D gene: TRBD2
V gene: TRBV27
J gene: TRBJ2-7

CDR3 DNA: TGTGCCATCAGTGAGTCCGTGACAGGGGTCCTGAACACTGAAGCTTTCTTT
CDR3 protein: CAISESVTGVLNTEAFF
clone size: .
D gene: TRBD1
V gene: TRBV10-3
J gene: TRBJ1-1

CDR3 DNA: TGTGCCAGCAGCTTATCCCAAATGAACACTGAAGCTTTCTTT
CDR3 protein: CASSLSQMNTEAFF
clone size: .
D gene: .
V gene: TRBV7-2
J gene: TRBJ1-1

CDR3 DNA: TGTGCCAGTTCCGGACAGGGGGCTCGCTCTGGAAACACCATATATTTT
CDR3 protein: CASSGQGARSGNTIYF
clone size: .
D gene: TRBD1
V gene: TRBV2
J gene: TRBJ1-3

CDR3 DNA: TGTGCCGGAGGGCGGGGGCCCTCAACTAATGAAAAACTGTTTTTT
CDR3 protein: CAGGRGPSTNEKLFF
clone size: few
D gene: .
V gene: TRBV2
J gene: TRBJ1-4

CDR3 DNA: TGTGCCAGCAGCTTAGACCAGGGGGCAGGTGGCTACACCTTC
CDR3 protein: CASSLDQGAGGYTF
clone size: .
D gene: TRBD1
V gene: TRBV11-1
J gene: TRBJ1-2

CDR3 DNA: TGTGCCAGCAGCCCGAGCGGGGGGAAAATATCCTACGAGCAGTACTTC
CDR3 protein: CASSPSGGKISYEQYF
clone size: few
D gene: TRBD2
V gene: TRBV7-2
J gene: TRBJ2-7

CDR3 DNA: TGTGCCAGCACCCAACAGGGGAGAAACACTGAAGCTTTCTTT
CDR3 protein: CASTQQGRNTEAFF
clone size: .
D gene: TRBD1
V gene: TRBV7-9
J gene: TRBJ1-1

CDR3 DNA: TGTGCCAGCAGCTTAGAACGTCCCGGGACAGGGATCGGCGCGCCCCAGCATTTT
CDR3 protein: CASSLERPGTGIGAPQHF
clone size: .
D gene: TRBD1
V gene: TRBV7-9
J gene: TRBJ1-5

CDR3 DNA: TGTGCCAGCAGTTACGCTAGCGGCACAGATACGCAGTATTTT
CDR3 protein: CASSYASGTDTQYF
clone size: .
D gene: .
V gene: TRBV6-6
J gene: TRBJ2-3

CDR3 DNA: TGCGCCAGCAGCTTGTCCCGGGGGGCCTTGAACACTGAAGCTTTCTTT
CDR3 protein: CASSLSRGALNTEAFF
clone size: .
D gene: .
V gene: TRBV5-1
J gene: TRBJ1-1

CDR3 DNA: TGTGCCAGCAGCTTTCCCGAGGGTGGCTCCTACGAGCAGTACTTC
CDR3 protein: CASSFPEGGSYEQYF
clone size: .
D gene: .
V gene: TRBV7-9
J gene: TRBJ2-7

CDR3 DNA: TGTGCCAGCAGCCCTGAGGGATGGACAGGGGATAATGGCTACACCTTC
CDR3 protein: CASSPEGWTGDNGYTF
clone size: .
D gene: TRBD1
V gene: TRBV7-2
J gene: TRBJ1-2

CDR3 DNA: TGCAGCGGGTTTATTAGGACAGGCGCTAACTATGGCTACACCTTC
CDR3 protein: CSGFIRTGANYGYTF
clone size: few
D gene: TRBD1
V gene: TRBV29-1
J gene: TRBJ1-2

CDR3 DNA: TGTGCCACCACCGTGCAGCGCCGTTCACCCCTCCACTTT
CDR3 protein: CATTVQRRSPLHF
clone size: .
D gene: .
V gene: TRBV6-5
J gene: TRBJ1-6

CDR3 DNA: TGTGCCATCAGTGTAGACGGGGGGTCCTACAATGAGCAGTTCTTC
CDR3 protein: CAISVDGGSYNEQFF
clone size: .
D gene: TRBD2
V gene: TRBV10-3
J gene: TRBJ2-1

CDR3 DNA: TGTGCCAGCACCCCCGGCGAGGGCTGGTCTAATGAAAAACTGTTTTTT
CDR3 protein: CASTPGEGWSNEKLFF
clone size: .
D gene: .
V gene: TRBV7-6
J gene: TRBJ1-4

CDR3 DNA: TGTGCCAGCTCTTCACCGGCTAATGAAAAACTGTTTTTT
CDR3 protein: CASSSPANEKLFF
clone size: .
D gene: .
V gene: TRBV18
J gene: TRBJ1-4

CDR3 DNA: TGCAGCGTCGCCACAGGGACGGAAGCTTTCTTT
CDR3 protein: CSVATGTEAFF
clone size: few
D gene: .
V gene: TRBV29-1
J gene: TRBJ1-1

CDR3 DNA: TGTGCCAGCAGTTACGGTCACACCAGTAGCAATCAGCCCCAGCATTTT
CDR3 protein: CASSYGHTSSNQPQHF
clone size: .
D gene: .
V gene: TRBV6-6
J gene: TRBJ1-5

CDR3 DNA: TGTGCCACCAGCAGAGGAATGGCGGGGGGGACAGATACGCAGTATTTT
CDR3 protein: CATSRGMAGGTDTQYF
clone size: few
D gene: TRBD2
V gene: TRBV15
J gene: TRBJ2-3